The 12 T cell receptor beta chains below were found in one sample sequenced in a study of T cell repertoires in cytomegalovirus infection. TCRdb itself ran the reads through MiXCR, one entry per CDR3 protein. The table lists hundreds of thousands of distinct CDR3 sequences, approximately 34% of them singletons. The sequencing sample was made of PBMCs. These receptor sequences come from a human donor in good health (CMV status not recorded). Some clones in this sample may be carry-over from other donors' samples.

A word on this clonotype: A much larger clone is a single base away; this may be a read error. This CDR3 is CASRGGGRAEQFF. The DNA for the CDR3 is TGTGCCAGCCGCGGGGGCGGGAGGGCTGAGCAGTTCTTC. This rearrangement joins TRBV7-2 to TRBJ2-1, with 9 bases matching TRBD2. V shed 8 bases and J 9 bases; nucleotides not matched to a gene: 8. The CDR3 consists of 13 residues. Per germline, CDR1 SGHTA and CDR2 FQGNSA.

This clonotype was counted only a few times. As DNA, the CDR3 is TGTGCCAGCAGCCCGGGACTAGCAAGCGATACGCAGTATTTT. Amino acids: CASSPGLASDTQYF. The J gene is TRBJ2-3, the V gene TRBV7-3; 9 nucleotides agree with TRBD2. CDR3 length: 14 residues. V shed 5 bases, J shed 6 bases, and the junction held 6 bases outside the gene matches. Germline CDR1 reads SGHTA; CDR2 reads FQGTGA.

The V call is TRBV20-1, the J call TRBJ2-7; a possible D gene is TRBD2 (6 bases). Germline assignment: CDR1 DFQATT and CDR2 SNEGSKA (reference sequence). The germline V and J ends were trimmed by 5 bases and 3 bases, with 17 bases remaining between them. CDR3 length: 14 residues. The CDR3 DNA follows: TGCAGTGCTCCGGGAGATGAAACCCTCTACGAGCAGTACTTC. Encoded protein: CSAPGDETLYEQYF.

This clonotype was recorded at least ten times. The J gene is TRBJ1-3, the V gene TRBV7-2, with D tentatively TRBD1 (6 bases). Per germline, CDR1 SGHTA and CDR2 FQGNSA. V dropped 3 bases and J dropped 4 bases, with 13 bases sitting between them. The CDR3 runs to 15 residues. The CDR3 region is CASSFKNGGGNTIYF. In DNA, the CDR3 is TGTGCCAGCAGCTTTAAGAACGGGGGCGGAAACACCATATATTTT.

With respect to this clonotype: Compared with germline, one end of the junction differs, possibly owing to a read error. The rearrangement joins TRBV20-1 to TRBJ1-6, with D maybe TRBD1 (6 bases). Germline V gives CDR1 DFQATT, CDR2 SNEGSKA (reference sequence). The CDR3 loop spans 15 amino acids. CDR3 sequence reads: CSARVNGGGNSPLHF. For the CDR3, the DNA is TGCAGTGCAAGAGTAAACGGGGGCGGGAATTCACCCCTCCACTTT.

This clonotype was seen a few times. CDR3 residues: CSARTGGESGANVLTF. The CDR3 DNA reads TGCAGTGCTAGGACAGGGGGTGAATCTGGGGCCAACGTCCTGACTTTC. This chain connects TRBV20-1 to TRBJ2-6, with 9 bases lining up with TRBD1. The length of the CDR3 is 16 residues. With 3 bases clipped from V and 1 base from J, the junction kept 4 bases outside the gene matches. Looked up from germline, CDR1 is DFQATT and CDR2 is SNEGSKA (reference sequence).

The chain has TRBV7-2 and TRBJ2-1; TRBD2 matches at 9 bases. The DNA end is more similar to TRBJ2-7, so the J call may be wrong. The CDR3 totals 14 residues. Germline loops: CDR1 SGHTA, CDR2 FQGNSA. The CDR3 DNA sequence: TGTGCCAGCAGCCGACTAGCGGTGAACAATGAGCAGTACTTC. As protein: CASSRLAVNNEQYF.

V is TRBV6-5 and J is TRBJ2-1; the D gene is possibly TRBD1 (5 bases). Germline loops: CDR1 MNHEY, CDR2 SVGAGI. The CDR3 length is 16 residues. Trimming took 6 bases from V and 2 from J, leaving 17 bases between them. In DNA, the CDR3 is TGTGCCAGCAGCCCTGCAGGGTCTTTCACCTACAATGAGCAGTTCTTC. Amino acids: CASSPAGSFTYNEQFF.

V usage is TRBV5-4 and J usage is TRBJ2-7; D gene unclear. This CDR3 region has 15 residues. V was trimmed by 5 bases and J by 2 bases, leaving 17 bases between them. The germline gives CDR1 SGHNT, CDR2 YYREEE (reference sequence). CDR3 in DNA: TGTGCCAGCAGTTTTGATCAAATCAACACCTACGAGCAGTACTTC. Residues: CASSFDQINTYEQYF.

For this clonotype: A much larger clonotype is one base distant, so this may be a read error. The rearrangement joins TRBV7-8 to TRBJ2-1, with D possibly TRBD2 on 5 matching bases. CDR3 length: 13 amino acids. Germline CDR1 is SGHVS and CDR2 is FQNEAQ. CDR3 region: CASSFERYNEKFF. The CDR3 DNA is TGTGCCAGCAGCTTCGAGCGGTACAATGAGAAGTTCTTC.

At least ten counts were recorded for this clonotype. An end of the junction does not agree with germline; a read error may underlie this. The DNA of the CDR3 is TGTGCTAGCAGCTTAGAACCGGGACACAACTACGAGCAGTACTTC. Its protein is CASSLEPGHNYEQYF. This chain links TRBV7-7 with TRBJ2-7; possible D gene TRBD1, 6 bases. The CDR3 extends over 15 amino acids. Germline CDR1 is SSHAT and CDR2 is FNYEAQ (reference sequence). The full variable domain, completed using reference TRBV7-7 and TRBJ2-7, is GAGVSQSPRYKVTKRGQDVTLRCDPISSHATLYWYQQALGQGPEFLTYFNYEAQPDKSGLPSDRFSAERPEGSISTLTIQRTEQRDSAMYRCASSLEPGHNYEQYFGPGTRLTVT.

This sequence joins TRBV12-3 or TRBV12-4 and TRBJ2-5; TRBD2 might be the D (5 bases). The CDR3 spans 13 residues. The V end was cut by 3 bases, the J end by 7 bases, with 12 bases between. The CDR3: CASSFIREGTQYF. The CDR3 DNA is TGTGCCAGCAGTTTTATCCGGGAAGGGACCCAGTACTTC.